These 3 T cell receptor beta chains were sequenced from one sample in a study of shared clonotypes between healthy human individuals. Using immunoSEQ multiplex PCR, the repertoire was profiled, and TCRdb retains in-frame clones only, with some absent. The profile shows around 2.5 million clones, approximately 93% of them singletons. Sequencing was performed on naive CD4+ T cells from PBMCs. Subset of the sample: CD45RA+ positively selected. All receptors derive from a man aged 18 to 30 in good health. Some clones in this sample may be carry-over from other donors' samples.

J is TRBJ1-2 and V is TRBV5-6; no reliable D call. This CDR3 is built from 13 residues. Germline V lookup: CDR1 SGHDT, CDR2 YYEEEE. V was shortened by 0 bases and J by 4 bases, with 7 bases between the two germline ends. CDR3 sequence: CASSLGPIYGYTF. The CDR3 bases are TGTGCCAGCAGCTTGGGACCGATCTATGGCTACACCTTC.

The chain employs TRBV6-1 and TRBJ2-2; TRBD1 matches at 7 bases. Germline CDR1 reads MNHNS; CDR2 reads SASEGT. The trim removed 6 bases at V and 4 bases at J, leaving 8 bases unmatched. This CDR3 region has 15 residues. The CDR3 loop reads CASRKRQGTTGELFF. The CDR3 nucleotides read TGTGCCAGCAGGAAAAGACAGGGCACCACCGGGGAGCTGTTTTTT.

This chain uses TRBV28 with TRBJ1-5; TRBD1 agrees at 9 bases. This CDR3 has 16 residues. V lost 4 bases to trimming and J lost 6 bases; unmatched junction nucleotides: 10. Per the germline V gene, CDR1 is MDHEN and CDR2 is SYDVKM. The CDR3 DNA follows: TGTGCCAGCAGTTCTCCGGGACAGGGAAGGGGTCAGCCCCAGCATTTT. Protein product: CASSSPGQGRGQPQHF.